This entry features one T cell receptor (beta chain) sequence. Measured with immunoSEQ multiplex PCR; TCRdb has only the in-frame clones, and not every one. The table shows more than 90,000 clones, with 95% to 96% occurring only once. This entry comes from a study of technical replicates of blood from several donors. This CDR3 has 19 residues. Germline loops: CDR1 MNHEY, CDR2 SMNVEV (reference sequence). J gave up 0 bases and V 8 bases, and 15 bases lay outside the gene matches. The rearrangement links TRBV27 to TRBJ2-6, with 8 positions matching TRBD1. The sequence came from a human donor in good health. The sample consisted of T cells isolated from PBMCs. DNA for the CDR3: TGTGCCAGCGCGACACTCGCCGGGACAGGTCGCTCTGGGGCCAACGTCCTGACTTTC. It specifies CASATLAGTGRSGANVLTF.